This T cell receptor beta chain was captured in a study of identical twins. The study, taken as a whole, reports: The authors noted that invariant MAIT and iNKT cells could partly confound zero-insertion analyses. Twin pairs had excess sharing that was weaker in beta out-of-frame sequences.

There are 15 residues in the CDR3. V was clipped by 7 bases and J by 4 bases; unmatched bases: 11. Turning to this clonotype: Its matching antigen is unknown.

TCRdb fed the 5' RACE reads into MiXCR, producing one record per CDR3 protein. Here the sample spans 420,000 or so distinct CDR3 sequences, about 18% being singletons. This chain links TRBV12-3 or TRBV12-4 with TRBJ1-1; 8 bases match TRBD1. This sequence was found in a man aged 50 to 59 in good health. The sample was naive T cells sorted from blood. The CDR3 is CASIPGQGFLTEAFF. The CDR3, as DNA: TGTGCCAGCATCCCAGGACAGGGTTTTCTCACTGAAGCTTTCTTT.